This T cell receptor beta chain was recorded in a study of shared clonotypes between healthy human individuals. About the study: The study drew on a couple of women and a few men aged 18 to 49 as donors. A donor's plate count was three for CD4 naive and three for CD4 memory; CD8 naive had two and CD8 memory one.

V lost 1 base, J lost 2 bases, and 9 bases lay in between. Per germline, CDR1 SGHNT and CDR2 YENEEA. CDR3 length: 14 residues. Donors comprised only Caucasian adults living in Nashville, Tennessee. Sorted-subset replicate PCRs used about 200 ng of genomic DNA. This amount corresponded to some 30,000 T cell genomes. The method was immunoSEQ multiplex PCR; TCRdb's version includes in-frame clones alone and lacks a portion of them. This repertoire shows about 2.4 million clones, 90% to 95% found once; its top ten account for about 0.13%. This receptor was obtained from a man between 18 and 29 years old in good health. Input material: naive CD4+ T cells sorted from blood. The sample's subset: CD45RA+ positively selected. This sequence joins TRBV11-3 and TRBJ2-7; tentatively, D is TRBD1 or TRBD2 (5 bases each). The CDR3 coding sequence is TGTGCCAGCAGCTTAGGAGGGGCCCCCTACGAGCAGTACTTC. Translating it yields CASSLGGAPYEQYF.